This passage covers 27 T cell receptor beta chains from one sample sequenced in a study of blood T cell repertoires in COVID-19. The repertoire was sequenced with immunoSEQ multiplex PCR; TCRdb's copy has only in-frame clones and lacks some. Found here are 150,000 to 200,000 clones, less than 90% of them singletons; the top ten hold 1% to 1.5%. Sequenced input: PBMCs or T cells enriched from blood (not recorded which). The source is a human donor with acute COVID-19. The donor label of this sample is uncertain.

The chain carries TRBV6-2 or TRBV6-3 and TRBJ2-3, with 13 bases matching TRBD2. CDR1 is MNHEY, CDR2 SVGEGT, per germline. The CDR3 is 19 amino acids. With 0 bases clipped from V and 0 bases from J, the junction kept 6 bases outside the gene matches. The chain's CDR3 is CASSYSSRGLAGSTDTQYF. Written as DNA, the CDR3 is TGTGCCAGCAGTTACTCGTCCCGGGGACTAGCGGGGAGCACAGATACGCAGTATTTT.

The V and J genes are TRBV28 and TRBJ1-1, with D maybe TRBD1 (5 bases). The V gene's germline CDR1 is MDHEN and CDR2 SYDVKM. The CDR3 is 15 residues long. The V end lost 2 bases, the J end lost 5 bases, and 15 bases lay between the germline ends. This chain's CDR3 is CASSLKLTGTTEAFF. The CDR3 region has the DNA TGTGCCAGCAGTTTAAAACTTACGGGGACTACTGAAGCTTTCTTT.

This sequence joins TRBV5-4 and TRBJ2-3; D possibly corresponds to TRBD2 (7 bases). V was cut by 4 bases and J by 5 bases, with 17 bases left in between. The CDR3 totals 15 residues. Germline V gene sequence: CDR1 SGHNT, CDR2 YYREEE (reference sequence). CDR3 nucleotides: TGTGCCAGCAGCCGCTCCGGGGGGCCGGGAGATACGCAGTATTTT. This sequence encodes CASSRSGGPGDTQYF.

The rearrangement uses TRBV4-3 and TRBJ2-5, with 7 bases matching TRBD1. The junction had 7 bases not matched to a gene; V was cut back by 0 bases and J by 12 bases. From germline, CDR1 is LGHNA and CDR2 YSLEER. The CDR3 spans 13 residues. The DNA for the CDR3 is TGCGCCAGCAGCCAAGACATTCGGGACAGAAAGTACTTC. Its translation is CASSQDIRDRKYF.

The chain uses TRBV7-6 and TRBJ2-6; maybe TRBD1 (5 bases). Germline CDR1 is SGHVS and CDR2 is FNYEAQ. The CDR3 loop spans 15 amino acids. Trimming removed 5 bases from V and 4 bases from J, with 12 bases in between. CDR3: CASSTSGLGANVLTF. The CDR3 DNA follows: TGTGCCAGCAGCACGTCAGGGTTAGGGGCCAACGTCCTGACTTTC.

This chain uses TRBV10-2 with TRBJ2-7; possible D gene TRBD2, 5 bases. This CDR3 contains 12 residues. Trimming cost V 7 bases and J 3 bases, with 10 bases left between them. Looked up from germline, CDR1 is WSHSY and CDR2 is SAAADI. The CDR3 loop is CASKGGYYEQYF. As DNA, the CDR3 is TGCGCCAGCAAGGGCGGGTACTACGAGCAGTACTTC.

This chain links TRBV5-3 with TRBJ2-5; 11 bases agree with TRBD2. TRBV5-3 is given ORF status, its function remaining uncertain. V lost 4 bases, J lost 2 bases, and 16 bases stayed unmatched. This CDR3 has 19 residues. The CDR3 region is CARSSWTSGRTEAQETQYF. DNA for the CDR3: TGTGCCAGAAGCAGCTGGACTAGCGGGCGGACAGAAGCTCAAGAGACCCAGTACTTC.

The chain is built from TRBV9 and TRBJ1-5, with D maybe TRBD1 (6 bases). CDR1 and CDR2 from the germline V gene are SGDLS and YYNGEE. V shed 0 bases and J shed 4 bases, with 14 bases lying between them. This CDR3 comprises 16 residues. Here the CDR3 reads CASSVEPGVGNQPQHF. CDR3 nucleotides: TGTGCCAGCAGCGTAGAACCAGGGGTGGGTAATCAGCCCCAGCATTTT.

The V call is TRBV27, the J call TRBJ1-5; D possibly corresponds to TRBD1 (5 bases). CDR3 length: 13 residues. CDR1 MNHEY and CDR2 SMNVEV come from the germline V gene (reference sequence). V dropped 6 bases and J dropped 5 bases, with 11 bases sitting between them. The CDR3 sequence: CASSQGRHQPQHF. CDR3 DNA: TGTGCCAGCAGCCAGGGTAGGCATCAGCCCCAGCATTTT.

This sequence joins TRBV4-1 and TRBJ1-1; TRBD1 is a possible D gene (6 bases). Trimming removed 0 bases at V and 8 bases at J, with 10 bases between. The germline V gene has CDR1 MGHRA and CDR2 YSYEKL. This CDR3 region has 13 residues. The CDR3 spells CASSQETGTEAFF. The CDR3 DNA reads TGCGCCAGCAGCCAAGAGACAGGCACCGAAGCTTTCTTT.

The gene calls are TRBV9 and TRBJ2-3; D perhaps matches TRBD1 (6 bases). Germline V gives CDR1 SGDLS, CDR2 YYNGEE. The V end was cut by 0 bases, the J end by 1 base, with 6 bases between. The CDR3 sequence is 14 residues long. This chain's CDR3 is CASSVEGGTDTQYF. CDR3 DNA: TGTGCCAGCAGCGTAGAGGGGGGCACAGATACGCAGTATTTT.

The V gene is TRBV2, the J gene TRBJ1-1; D is uncertain. This CDR3 is built from 13 residues. The V end lost 5 bases, the J end lost 0 bases, and 7 bases lay between the germline ends. Germline-derived CDR1 and CDR2 are SNHLY and FYNNEI. In DNA, the CDR3 is TGTGCCAGCAGTTTACAGCTGAACACTGAAGCTTTCTTT. Protein product: CASSLQLNTEAFF.

The rearrangement joins TRBV2 to TRBJ2-2; D not resolved. Deletions cut 4 bases from V and 4 bases from J, with 13 bases between. CDR1 is SNHLY and CDR2 is FYNNEI in the germline V gene. The CDR3 consists of 15 residues. This CDR3 reads CASSATSFGTGELFF. CDR3 DNA: TGTGCCAGCAGTGCGACTTCGTTCGGCACCGGGGAGCTGTTTTTT.

The CDR3 loop reads CASSSGTGRAGELFF. The CDR3 nucleotides are TGTGCCAGCAGCTCCGGGACAGGGAGGGCCGGGGAGCTGTTTTTT. The chain recombines TRBV5-5 with TRBJ2-2, with 9 bases fitting TRBD1. The CDR3 consists of 15 residues. In germline, CDR1 is SGHKS, CDR2 YYEKEE (reference sequence). The V segment lost 3 bases and the J segment 6 bases; nucleotides outside the gene matches: 6. The full variable domain, completed using reference TRBV5-5 and TRBJ2-2, is DAGVTQSPTHLIKTRGQQVTLRCSPISGHKSVSWYQQVLGQGPQFIFQYYEKEERGRGNFPDRFSARQFPNYSSELNVNALLLGDSALYLCASSSGTGRAGELFFGEGSRLTVL.

The rearrangement joins TRBV18 to TRBJ1-3; D call uncertain. V was shortened by 3 bases and J by 2 bases, with 8 bases between the two germline ends. From germline, CDR1 is KGHSH and CDR2 LQKENI. This CDR3 has 14 amino acids. In DNA, the CDR3 is TGTGCCAGCTCACCTAGCACACCTGGAAACACCATATATTTT. Its protein product is CASSPSTPGNTIYF.

The rearrangement joins TRBV4-1 to TRBJ2-7; possible D gene TRBD2, 6 bases. Trimming removed 4 bases from V and 7 bases from J, with 14 bases in between. Germline V lookup: CDR1 MGHRA, CDR2 YSYEKL. This CDR3 has 13 amino acids. Here the CDR3 DNA reads TGCGCCAGCAGCCGGGGACTTGCCTCTGAGCAGTACTTC. This encodes CASSRGLASEQYF.

The CDR3: CASSLRDSPYNEQFF. The CDR3 DNA is TGTGCCAGCAGCTTGCGGGACTCGCCTTACAATGAGCAGTTCTTC. V gene TRBV7-9 combines with J gene TRBJ2-1, with a weak D call TRBD2 (6 bases). The CDR3 runs to 15 residues. Deletions cut 3 bases from V and 4 bases from J, with 13 bases between. CDR1 SEHNR and CDR2 FQNEAQ come from the germline V gene (reference sequence). The variable domain in full, with the rest retrieved from reference TRBV7-9 and TRBJ2-1, is DTGVSQNPRHKITKRGQNVTFRCDPISEHNRLYWYRQTLGQGPEFLTYFQNEAQLEKSRLLSDRFSAERPKGSFSTLEIQRTEQGDSAMYLCASSLRDSPYNEQFFGPGTRLTVL.

The chain combines TRBV6-5 with TRBJ2-3, with no clear D. This CDR3 comprises 14 residues. Germline V CDR1 and CDR2: MNHEY, SVGAGI. The V and J ends lost 5 bases and 6 bases respectively, with 15 bases between them. The CDR3 spells CASSTSLRSDTQYF. CDR3 in DNA: TGTGCCAGCAGTACTTCATTGCGGTCCGATACGCAGTATTTT.

CDR3 coding DNA: TGTGCCTGGAGCCGGGAGGTTAACTACGAGCAGTACTTC. The encoded protein is CAWSREVNYEQYF. The chain recombines TRBV30 with TRBJ2-7, with TRBD2 matching 7 bases. V shed 3 bases, J shed 3 bases, and the junction held 5 bases outside the gene matches. This CDR3 region has 13 residues. Germline V gene lookup returns CDR1 GTSNPN and CDR2 SVGIG (reference sequence).

The rearrangement uses TRBV9 and TRBJ2-2; 8 bases fit TRBD1. The CDR3 is 15 amino acids. CDR1 is SGDLS, CDR2 YYNGEE, per germline. After removal of 3 bases from V and 4 bases from J, the junction contained 5 bases not matched to a gene. The CDR3 DNA follows: TGTGCCAGCAGCGAGGGGACAGGCCGCACCGGGGAGCTGTTTTTT. Its protein product is CASSEGTGRTGELFF.

The chain couples TRBV13 to TRBJ1-2; D is unclear. The CDR3 covers 13 residues. Germline V gene data show CDR1 as PRHDT and CDR2 as FYEKMQ (reference sequence). V shed 5 bases and J shed 5 bases, with 12 bases lying between them. Here the CDR3 reads CASSRGFEYGYTF. CDR3 bases: TGTGCCAGCAGCCGGGGATTTGAGTATGGCTACACCTTC.

V and J are TRBV10-3 and TRBJ2-7, with TRBD1 matching over 8 bases. The CDR3 is 14 residues long. Losses at the gene ends were 4 bases for V and 4 bases for J; bases not matched to a gene: 6. CDR1 and CDR2 from the germline V gene are ENHRY and SYGVKD. Here the CDR3 reads CAISGGTGAYEQYF. For the CDR3, the DNA is TGTGCCATCAGTGGCGGGACAGGAGCTTACGAGCAGTACTTC.

The chain couples TRBV19 to TRBJ2-5; D possibly corresponds to TRBD1 (5 bases). The CDR3 runs 14 residues. The V end was cut by 5 bases, the J end by 4 bases, with 14 bases between. Germline V lookup: CDR1 LNHDA, CDR2 SQIVND (reference sequence). As DNA, the CDR3 is TGTGCCAGTAGTGCCAGGGTGAGTGGAGAGACCCAGTACTTC. The encoded protein is CASSARVSGETQYF.

Of note for this clone: The same CDR3 arises from other DNA sequences in this sample as well. The rearrangement joins TRBV27 to TRBJ1-3; D gene unclear. The germline V gene has CDR1 MNHEY and CDR2 SMNVEV (reference sequence). CDR3 length equals 14 residues. Trimming took off 2 bases at V and 4 bases at J, with 9 bases between the two ends. The DNA for the CDR3 is TGTGCCAGCAGTTTACGGGGATCAGGAAACACCATATATTTT. Translating it yields CASSLRGSGNTIYF.

The rearrangement links TRBV5-1 to TRBJ1-2, with 7 bases fitting TRBD1. CDR1 is SGHRS and CDR2 is YFSETQ in the germline V gene. The ends lost 4 bases at V and 4 bases at J; junction bases unmatched: 10. The length of the CDR3 is 15 residues. The CDR3 loop reads CASSLVTGEGYGYTF. CDR3 in DNA: TGCGCCAGCAGCCTCGTTACAGGGGAAGGCTATGGCTACACCTTC.

The genes are TRBV6-5 and TRBJ1-6; 12 positions match TRBD1. Germline V gene lookup returns CDR1 MNHEY and CDR2 SVGAGI. V shed 4 bases and J 13 bases; nucleotides not matched to a gene: 8. There are 15 residues in the CDR3. The CDR3 loop is CASSWAGTGGDPLHF. The CDR3 DNA reads TGTGCCAGCAGTTGGGCCGGGACAGGGGGCGATCCCCTCCACTTT.

The chain employs TRBV14 and TRBJ1-2, with TRBD1 matching 7 bases. V lost 4 bases to trimming and J lost 5 bases; unmatched junction nucleotides: 7. CDR1 is SGHDN and CDR2 is FVKESK in the germline V gene. The CDR3 extends over 14 amino acids. The CDR3 spells CASSRTGEIYGYTF. The CDR3 coding sequence is TGTGCCAGCAGCCGCACAGGGGAGATTTATGGCTACACCTTC.